What follows is one T cell receptor beta chain and its context. Its specificity is unknown. TCRdb independently ran MiXCR on the reads; one entry per CDR3 protein. Seen here are 700,000 to 850,000 distinct CDR3 sequences, approximately 32% observed once, and the top ten hold roughly 12%. The CDR3 is 18 amino acids. Germline V gene sequence: CDR1 SGHRS, CDR2 YFSETQ. V lost 2 bases to trimming and J lost 2 bases; unmatched junction nucleotides: 13. This sample is part of a study of T cell repertoires in cytomegalovirus infection. The sequence came from a human donor in good health (CMV status not recorded). Some clones in this sample may be carry-over from other donors' samples. Sequences were derived from cultured CD8+ T cells from PBMCs, sampled from culture after CMV antigen stimulation. The V gene is TRBV5-1, the J gene TRBJ2-3, with TRBD2 matching over 8 bases. The CDR3 loop is CASSFNGPAGAYTDTQYF. The CDR3 nucleotides are TGCGCCAGCAGCTTCAACGGTCCAGCGGGGGCCTACACAGATACGCAGTATTTT. Filled out from reference TRBV5-1 and TRBJ2-3, the complete variable domain reads KAGVTQTPRYLIKTRGQQVTLSCSPISGHRSVSWYQQTPGQGLQFLFEYFSETQRNKGNFPGRFSGRQFSNSRSEMNVSTLELGDSALYLCASSFNGPAGAYTDTQYFGPGTRLTVL.